The 23 T cell receptor delta chains below were found in one sample sequenced in a study of γδ T cells in repeated Plasmodium falciparum infection. Gammadelta T cells were flow-sorted from PBMC into Vgamma9/Vdelta2+ and Vdelta2-negative populations for bulk analysis. TCRdb re-called clones from the multiplex PCR reads using CATT. Of roughly 48,000 delta-chain clones in the sample, roughly 1.5% were seen once. The sample was gamma-delta T cells from blood. These receptor sequences come from a pool of human donors (malaria-infected and uninfected, not separated).

This clone was detected a few times. The protein TCRdb lists belongs to a much larger clone and differs from this DNA's translation at residue 13, which points to a read error; the protein shown is made from the DNA. The V call is TRDV2, the J call TRDJ1; perhaps TRDD3 as D (6 bases). TCRdb lists no J gene, so it was determined here by aligning the DNA to germline. Looked up from germline, CDR1 is GEAIGNYY and CDR2 is EKD. The CDR3 runs to 16 residues. CDR3 sequence reads: CACDTVGGLHTDRLIF. CDR3 DNA: TGTGCCTGTGACACCGTGGGGGGCCTACACACCGATAGACTCATCTTT.

This clone was recorded a few times. This likely reflects a read error, since a far larger clone is one base away. This same CDR3 is encoded by further DNA sequences in the sample. The V gene is TRDV2, the J gene TRDJ1; 9 bases are shared with TRDD3. Assignment of the J gene here rests on matching the DNA to germline, because TCRdb gives none. Germline loops: CDR1 GEAIGNYY, CDR2 EKD. There are 17 residues in the CDR3. V shed 7 bases and J 3 bases; nucleotides not matched to a gene: 17. The CDR3, as DNA: TGTGCCTGCGGACTGGGGGACATTTTTGGGTCCGCCGATAAACTCATCTTT. It yields the protein CACGLGDIFGSADKLIF.

There are a few counts of this clone. A read error is likely here: a far larger clone is one base away. Other DNA sequences in the same sample also yield this CDR3. This chain uses TRDV1 with TRDJ1, with TRDD2 as a possible D gene (5 bases). The CDR3 totals 20 residues. The germline gives CDR1 TSWWSYY, CDR2 QGS. The CDR3 DNA is TGTGCTCTTGGGCCTTTCCTCTCCTCCGTACGAGTTTCTTACACCGATAAACTCATTTTT. Protein: CALGPFLSSVRVSYTDKLIF.

Regarding this clone: TCRdb's entry gives the protein of a much larger clone, which mismatches this DNA's translation at residue 6, likely from a read error; the protein reported here is translated from the DNA. The chain links TRDV2 to TRDJ1; 13 nucleotides agree with TRDD3. The J gene is not listed in TCRdb, so it was assigned here from a DNA match to germline. The CDR3 sequence is 21 residues long. V lost 0 bases, J lost 0 bases, and 15 bases stayed unmatched. Germline CDR1 reads GEAIGNYY; CDR2 reads EKD. DNA of the CDR3: TGTGCCTGTGACACCCCCGTACTGGGGGATACGAATTCGGACCACACCGATAAACTCATCTTT. It codes for CACDTPVLGDTNSDHTDKLIF.

Only a few counts were recorded for this clone. The mismatch at residue 8 between this DNA's translation and the TCRdb protein of a much larger clone likely reflects a read error; the protein shown is translated from the DNA. The J gene is TRDJ1, the V gene TRDV1; 13 bases fit TRDD3. The CDR3 contains 23 residues. Germline trimming cut 2 bases from V and 8 bases from J; bases unmatched to any gene: 29. CDR1 and CDR2 from the germline V gene are TSWWSYY and QGS. The CDR3 sequence: CALGEGSLYPRIYWGIRTAKLIF. The CDR3 nucleotides read TGTGCTCTTGGGGAAGGGTCCCTCTACCCCCGGATCTACTGGGGGATACGGACCGCCAAACTCATCTTT.

Concerning this clone itself: It differs at one base from a far larger clone, so likely a read error. Other DNA variants within this sample encode the same CDR3. In nucleotides, the CDR3 is TGTGCCTGTGACCGACTCTTACTGGGGGATAGACAGTACACCGATAAACTCATCTTT. Its translation: CACDRLLLGDRQYTDKLIF. The chain carries TRDV2 and TRDJ1; TRDD3 agrees at 11 bases. No J gene was available from TCRdb, and it was assigned here by a germline match of the DNA. Germline values: CDR1 GEAIGNYY, CDR2 EKD. This CDR3 comprises 19 residues. Trimming removed 3 bases from V and 0 bases from J; junction bases left unmatched: 14.

This clone turned up a few times. With only one base between it and a far larger clone, this is likely a read error. This CDR3 is also generated by other DNA sequences in the sample. This chain joins TRDV1 and TRDJ1, with 11 bases aligning to TRDD3. Germline CDR1 reads TSWWSYY; CDR2 reads QGS. This CDR3 has 21 residues. CDR3 bases: TGTGCTCTTGGGCTAATACAGGCCCCCTACTGGGGGATAAGGTGCACCGACAAACTCATCTTT. Translating it yields CALGLIQAPYWGIRCTDKLIF.

This clone was counted only a few times. The translation of this DNA and the TCRdb protein of a much larger clone differ at residue 5, probably owing to a read error; the protein shown here is translated from the DNA. The V and J genes are TRDV1 and TRDJ1; TRDD3 matches 8 bases. Since TCRdb gives no J gene, matching the DNA to germline was used here to assign it. Per the germline V gene, CDR1 is TSWWSYY and CDR2 is QGS. Losses at the gene ends were 3 bases for V and 2 bases for J; bases not matched to a gene: 23. This CDR3 is 21 amino acids long. The CDR3, as DNA: TGTGCTCTTGGGGATCATATGGCGGCCTACTGGGGGGCCCGGTGGACCGATAAACTCATCTTT. This sequence encodes CALGDHMAAYWGARWTDKLIF.

This clone appeared a few times. The TCRdb protein, from a much larger clone, departs from this DNA's translation at residue 24, likely by read error; the protein shown derives from the DNA. CDR3 sequence reads: CALGEREPLYTLDWGIRTDCRNTHKLIF. The CDR3, as DNA: TGTGCTCTTGGGGAACGGGAGCCACTCTACACCCTTGACTGGGGGATACGCACCGACTGCCGAAACACCCATAAACTCATCTTT. The V call is TRDV1, the J call TRDJ1; 13 positions match TRDD3. The J gene is not listed in TCRdb, so it was assigned here from a DNA match to germline. Germline values: CDR1 TSWWSYY, CDR2 QGS. The CDR3 totals 28 residues.

A word on this clone: With a far larger clone one base away, a read error is the likely cause. Other nucleotide sequences from this sample produce the same CDR3. Here the V gene is TRDV1, but the J gene went uncalled; the D call in the table, TRDD3, was not verified against the DNA. The CDR3 runs to 16 residues. Germline lookup yields CDR1 TSWWSYY and CDR2 QGS. In DNA form, the CDR3 reads TGTGCTCTTATGAGTGCCTACTGGGGGATCCCCGATAAGCTCATCTTT. Its translation is CALMSAYWGIPDKLIF.

On this clone itself: TCRdb's listed protein matches a much larger clone and diverges from this DNA's translation at residue 19, likely through a read error; the protein shown comes from the DNA. J gene calling gave no result, while the V gene is TRDV1; TRDD3, the D gene given by the table, was not confirmed from the DNA. Germline V CDR1 and CDR2: TSWWSYY, QGS. CDR3 length: 21 residues. DNA of the CDR3: TGTGCTCTTGGGGAATTTTTCCTAGCCTACTGGGGCCCCATAGGGACCGATAAACGCATCTTT. Its translation: CALGEFFLAYWGPIGTDKRIF.

With respect to this clone: This DNA's translation differs at residue 10 from TCRdb's protein, which comes from a much larger clone; a read error is likely, and the protein shown is translated from the DNA. V gene TRDV2 combines with J gene TRDJ1; 8 bases align to TRDD3. Since TCRdb gives no J gene, matching the DNA to germline was used here to assign it. The J segment lost 2 bases and the V segment lost 3 bases, leaving 31 bases of the junction unmatched. Germline CDR1 is GEAIGNYY and CDR2 is EKD. The CDR3 totals 23 residues. CDR3 DNA sequence: TGTGCCTGTGACTCTGAGGGGGATAAAGGAGAGGTTTTGGGATCTAGTCGTACCGATAAACTCATCTTT. This gives the protein CACDSEGDKGEVLGSSRTDKLIF.

This clone has at least ten counts. Other DNA sequences in the same sample also yield this CDR3. V usage is TRDV1 and J usage is TRDJ1; D tentatively fits TRDD1 or TRDD3 (5 bases each). Per the germline V gene, CDR1 is TSWWSYY and CDR2 is QGS. The ends were cut back, 6 bases at V and 7 bases at J, with 39 bases in the middle. The CDR3 runs to 21 residues. CDR3 protein: CALGEIRRVWAQLNQDGKLIF. In DNA form, the CDR3 reads TGTGCTCTTGGTGAAATTCGACGAGTCTGGGCACAACTAAACCAGGACGGTAAACTCATCTTT.

As regards this clone: This likely traces to a read error, being one base from a far larger clone. V gene TRDV1 was called; the J gene was not; the table's TRDD3 call for D was not verified on the DNA. From germline, CDR1 is TSWWSYY and CDR2 QGS. The CDR3 runs 30 residues. CDR3 bases: TGTGCTCTTGGGGAGATTGGCCGTCAAGATACCTTTCATTTCCTGTACCGGAGGATTTGGGGGATAACGTTACTCGATAAACTCATCTTC. Encoded protein: CALGEIGRQDTFHFLYRRIWGITLLDKLIF.

A few counts support this clone. TCRdb pairs this DNA with a much larger clone's protein that differs at residue 7, likely a read error; the protein shown was translated from the DNA. V usage is TRDV1 and J usage is TRDJ1; 8 bases are a match to TRDD3. In the absence of a J gene in TCRdb, the DNA was matched to germline to assign it here. V was clipped by 2 bases and J by 0 bases; unmatched bases: 17. CDR3 size: 20 residues. Germline V gives CDR1 TSWWSYY, CDR2 QGS. The CDR3 loop reads CALGEIPPKHWGLYTDKLIF. CDR3 DNA sequence: TGTGCTCTTGGGGAAATCCCTCCTAAGCACTGGGGGCTCTACACCGATAAACTCATCTTT.

This clone was seen a handful of times. The protein given by TCRdb reflects a much larger clone and differs at residue 16 from this DNA's translation, likely from a read error; the protein shown is the DNA's translation. This chain links TRDV1 with TRDJ1; D unclear. The J gene is not listed in TCRdb, so it was assigned here from a DNA match to germline. CDR3 size: 19 residues. Germline lookup yields CDR1 TSWWSYY and CDR2 QGS. CDR3 region: CALGGPQGVPRLGTDELIF. For the CDR3, the DNA is TGTGCTCTTGGGGGACCACAAGGGGTGCCCCGTCTTGGAACCGATGAACTCATCTTT.

This clone occurred a few times. A much bigger clone sits one base away, suggesting this may be a read error. At the DNA level, this CDR3 is encoded by other sequences in the same sample as well. The chain employs TRDV1 and TRDJ1, with 11 nucleotides matching TRDD3. From germline, CDR1 is TSWWSYY and CDR2 QGS. The CDR3 has 25 residues. J gave up 1 base and V 0 bases, and 28 bases lay outside the gene matches. The CDR3 DNA reads as TGTGCTCTTGGGGAACTTGCTCGGCTCCTACAGCCCCGGCTACTGGGGGATAAGACCACCGATAAACTCATCTTT. Its translation is CALGELARLLQPRLLGDKTTDKLIF.

This clone was seen more than once but under ten times. TCRdb pairs this DNA with a much larger clone's protein that differs at residue 13, likely a read error; the protein shown was translated from the DNA. No J gene was named, though the V gene is TRDV1; the D call TRDD3 from the table was never checked on the DNA. CDR3 length equals 15 residues. Germline CDR1 reads TSWWSYY; CDR2 reads QGS. For the CDR3, the DNA is TGTGCTCTTGGGGAAGGAAAGTGGTACACCGATAAACCCATCTTT. This encodes CALGEGKWYTDKPIF.

To note about this clone: The protein TCRdb lists belongs to a much larger clone and differs from this DNA's translation at residue 13, which points to a read error; the protein shown is made from the DNA. V and J are TRDV1 and TRDJ1; TRDD3 aligns across 7 bases. Matching the DNA to germline supplied the J gene, which TCRdb does not give. From germline, CDR1 is TSWWSYY and CDR2 QGS. The CDR3 length is 21 residues. Trimming at V came to 7 bases and at J to 10 bases, leaving 36 bases not matched to a gene. CDR3 DNA sequence: TGTGCTCTTGCGGTGGAGACCCATTCCAACAATTACGGCTGGGGGTTCACGCGACTCATCTTT. Encoded protein: CALAVETHSNNYGWGFTRLIF.

This clone has more than one count but fewer than ten. TCRdb assigns this DNA the protein of a much larger clone, which departs from its translation at residue 13; this likely reflects a read error, and the protein shown comes from translating the DNA. The rearrangement links TRDV1 to TRDJ1, with 9 bases identical to TRDD3. The CDR3 is made up of 18 amino acids. The ends lost 0 bases at V and 3 bases at J; junction bases unmatched: 11. CDR1 and CDR2 from the germline V gene are TSWWSYY and QGS. This chain's CDR3 is CALGELAPGGLYADKLIF. CDR3 sequence (DNA): TGTGCTCTTGGGGAACTAGCCCCTGGGGGATTGTACGCCGATAAACTCATCTTT.

The V call is TRDV1, the J call TRDJ1; 9 positions agree with TRDD3. Looked up from germline, CDR1 is TSWWSYY and CDR2 is QGS. The trim removed 3 bases at V and 7 bases at J, leaving 18 bases unmatched. The CDR3 consists of 18 residues. In DNA, the CDR3 is TGTGCTCTTGGGGACCCATTCCTACGGAGGGGATACGGTCTTAAACTCATCTTT. Protein: CALGDPFLRRGYGLKLIF.

This clone has a handful of counts. A read error likely explains why the TCRdb protein, taken from a much larger clone, differs from this DNA's translation at residue 17; the protein shown is translated from the DNA. The V and J genes are TRDV1 and TRDJ1; 11 bases agree with TRDD3. The J gene, missing from TCRdb, was assigned here through DNA to germline matching. Germline values: CDR1 TSWWSYY, CDR2 QGS. V lost 5 bases to trimming and J lost 0 bases; unmatched junction nucleotides: 26. The CDR3 is 23 amino acids. CDR3 protein: CALGNILGLGYWGIEAHTDKLIF. DNA of the CDR3: TGTGCTCTTGGGAACATTCTCGGGCTCGGGTACTGGGGGATAGAGGCGCACACCGATAAACTCATCTTT.

Comment on this clone: A far larger clone lies a single base away; this is likely a read error. Other DNA variants within this sample encode the same CDR3. V and J are TRDV1 and TRDJ1, with 8 bases aligning to TRDD3. TCRdb supplies no J gene; here it was assigned by aligning the nucleotide sequence to germline. Germline values: CDR1 TSWWSYY, CDR2 QGS. This CDR3 region has 21 residues. V shed 4 bases and J 3 bases; nucleotides not matched to a gene: 25. CDR3 bases: TGTGCTCTTGGGGGCCTGAGCCCCGCTGTGGGGGTCCCACTGGGGGCCGATAAACTCATCTTT. Translation: CALGGLSPAVGVPLGADKLIF.